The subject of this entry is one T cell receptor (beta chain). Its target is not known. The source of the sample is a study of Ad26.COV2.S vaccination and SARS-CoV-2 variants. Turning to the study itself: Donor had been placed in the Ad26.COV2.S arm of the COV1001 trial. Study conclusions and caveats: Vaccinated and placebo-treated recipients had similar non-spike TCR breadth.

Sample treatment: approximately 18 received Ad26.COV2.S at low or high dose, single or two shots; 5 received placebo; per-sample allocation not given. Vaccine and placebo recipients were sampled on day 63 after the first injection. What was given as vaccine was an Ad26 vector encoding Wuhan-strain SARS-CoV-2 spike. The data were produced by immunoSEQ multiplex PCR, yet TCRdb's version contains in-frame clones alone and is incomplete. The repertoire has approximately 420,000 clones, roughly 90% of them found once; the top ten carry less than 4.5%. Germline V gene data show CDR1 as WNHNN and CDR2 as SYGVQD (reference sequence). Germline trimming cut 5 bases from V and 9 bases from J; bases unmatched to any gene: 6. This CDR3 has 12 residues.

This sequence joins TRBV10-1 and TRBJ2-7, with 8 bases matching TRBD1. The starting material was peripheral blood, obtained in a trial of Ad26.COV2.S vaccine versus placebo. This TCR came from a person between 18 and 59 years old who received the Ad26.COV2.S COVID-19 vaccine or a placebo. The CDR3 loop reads CASSPGQGGQYF. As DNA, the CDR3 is TGCGCCAGCAGTCCAGGACAGGGTGGGCAGTACTTC.